This TCR beta chain was identified in a study of blood T cell repertoires in COVID-19. Trimming pared 7 bases from V and 5 bases from J, leaving 10 bases between. The CDR3 consists of 12 residues. Germline V gene data show CDR1 as SGHDT and CDR2 as YYEEEE. The authors' processing: Estimation of nucleated cell counts relied on the amplification of reference gene primers. This table comes from immunoSEQ multiplex PCR, and its TCRdb copy is limited to in-frame clones, with some not included. The V and J calls and the clone size are those of that table, but D and trimming were determined from the DNA. The sample yields 310,000 or so clones, 65% to 90% seen once.

The rearrangement links TRBV5-6 to TRBJ1-5; perhaps TRBD1 as D (6 bases). This sequence was found in a woman aged 18 to 35 who had recovered from COVID-19. Material for sequencing was PBMCs or T cells enriched from blood (not recorded which). CDR3 coding DNA: TGTGCCAGCTCGCAGGGGTATCAGCCCCAGCATTTT. As protein: CASSQGYQPQHF.